The TCR beta chain under discussion was sequenced for a study of T cells in Graves' hyperthyroidism and ophthalmopathy. This clonotype was seen at least ten times. Using RNA transcripts as the source, TCR beta CDR3 regions were amplified. HTBI primers were used for first-round RT-PCR of the TCR CDR3. One entry per CDR3 protein results from TCRdb running MiXCR on the multiplex PCR reads. The sample lists some 500,000 distinct CDR3 sequences; 14% were seen once. The CDR3 covers 17 residues. Looked up from germline, CDR1 is LNHDA and CDR2 is SQIVND (reference sequence). Trimming pared 5 bases from V and 0 bases from J, leaving 14 bases between.

V is TRBV19 and J is TRBJ2-6; a weak D match, TRBD2 (6 bases). This TCR was recovered from a woman in her late teens or twenties with Graves' hyperthyroidism. The sequenced sample was blood. The CDR3 reads CASSATSKSSGANVLTF. DNA of the CDR3: TGTGCCAGTAGTGCGACTAGTAAAAGCTCTGGGGCCAACGTCCTGACTTTC.